This T cell receptor (beta chain) was documented in a study of T-cell reconstitution after alpha-beta-depleted transplantation in children. General study results and limits: Counts and diversity of T cells one year after transplant came mostly from newly produced T cells. It was surviving recipient T cells and thymic progenitors that gave some patients high TCRbeta diversity at day 60.

For this clonotype: Its antigen is as yet unknown.

Unique molecular identifiers tagged the TCRbeta library. TCRdb reanalysed the PCR reads using MiXCR and keeps one entry per CDR3 protein. This sample has some 120,000 distinct CDR3 sequences, with roughly 9.7% found just once. This CDR3 is 13 amino acids long. Germline lookup yields CDR1 GTSNPN and CDR2 SVGIG (reference sequence). The junction had 11 bases not matched to a gene; V was cut back by 6 bases and J by 9 bases. This TCR derives from a girl under three years old who had a stem cell transplant for combined immunodeficiency, so the T cells may come from the graft donor. The material was PBMCs, mostly from graft donor cells, obtained 180 days after TCRalphabeta/CD19-depleted stem cell transplant. This sequence joins TRBV30 and TRBJ1-5, with 7 bases that match TRBD1. This CDR3 is CACGTAQNGPQHF. For the CDR3, the DNA is TGTGCCTGTGGGACAGCCCAAAATGGGCCCCAGCATTTT. Full variable domain (rest looked up from reference TRBV30 and TRBJ1-5): SQTIHQWPATLVQPVGSPLSLECTVEGTSNPNLYWYRQAAGRGLQLLFYSVGIGQISSEVPQNLSASRPQDRQFILSSKKLLLSDSGFYLCACGTAQNGPQHFGDGTRLSIL.